This TCR beta chain originates from a study of blood T cell repertoires in COVID-19. This clone was counted only a few times. Assay: immunoSEQ multiplex PCR; the TCRdb copy retains only in-frame clones and omits some. The data contain about 330,000 clones, under 95% of them singletons. Symptom resolution, clearance, or two negative PCRs marked the recovered donors of Cohort 3. The specimen sequenced was PBMCs or T cells enriched from blood (not recorded which). This receptor was taken from a woman younger than 45 who had recovered from COVID-19.

CDR3 nucleotides: TGTGCCAGCAGAAGCGGACAGGGTGGTGGCTACACCTTC. Protein product: CASRSGQGGGYTF. The rearrangement links TRBV28 to TRBJ1-2; 8 bases are shared with TRBD1. Germline trimming cut 6 bases from V and 7 bases from J; bases unmatched to any gene: 7. Germline CDR1 and CDR2: MDHEN and SYDVKM. There are 13 residues in the CDR3.